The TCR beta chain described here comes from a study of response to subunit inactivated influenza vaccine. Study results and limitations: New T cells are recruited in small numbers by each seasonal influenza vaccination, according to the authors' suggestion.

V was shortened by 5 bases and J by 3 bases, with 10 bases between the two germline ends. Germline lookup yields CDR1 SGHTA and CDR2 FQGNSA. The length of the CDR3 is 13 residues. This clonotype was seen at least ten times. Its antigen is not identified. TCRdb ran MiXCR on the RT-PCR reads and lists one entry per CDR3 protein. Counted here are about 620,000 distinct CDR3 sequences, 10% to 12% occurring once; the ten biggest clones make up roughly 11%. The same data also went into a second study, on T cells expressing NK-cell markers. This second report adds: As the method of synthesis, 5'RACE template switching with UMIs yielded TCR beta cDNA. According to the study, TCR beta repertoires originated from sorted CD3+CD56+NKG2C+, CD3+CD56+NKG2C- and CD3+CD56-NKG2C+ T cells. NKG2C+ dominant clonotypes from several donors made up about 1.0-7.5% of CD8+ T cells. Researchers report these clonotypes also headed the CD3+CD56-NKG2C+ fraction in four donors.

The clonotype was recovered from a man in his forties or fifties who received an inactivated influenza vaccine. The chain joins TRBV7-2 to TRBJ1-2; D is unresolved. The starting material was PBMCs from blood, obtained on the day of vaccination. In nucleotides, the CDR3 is TGTGCCAGCAGCGTCGATACAGACTATGGCTACACCTTC. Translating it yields CASSVDTDYGYTF.